Listed here is a single T cell receptor (beta chain). Germline lookup yields CDR1 LNHDA and CDR2 SQIVND (reference sequence). CDR3 length: 15 residues. V was shortened by 5 bases and J by 3 bases, with 17 bases between the two germline ends. This sample was taken from a study of blood T cell repertoires in COVID-19. Libraries were prepared by immunoSEQ multiplex PCR; TCRdb keeps only in-frame clonotypes and omits some of them. Altogether about 200,000 clones are present, 80% to 90% being singletons, with the ten largest covering 3% to 4%. This TCR derives from a woman aged 40 to 49 with acute COVID-19. The V and J genes are TRBV19 and TRBJ2-7; TRBD2 might be the D (5 bases). Sequencing input: PBMCs or T cells enriched from blood (not recorded which). The CDR3 reads CASSPSLAPIYEQYF. CDR3 sequence (DNA): TGTGCCAGTAGTCCTAGCCTAGCCCCCATCTACGAGCAGTACTTC. Looking up the rest from reference TRBV19 and TRBJ2-7 gives the full variable domain: DGGITQSPKYLFRKEGQNVTLSCEQNLNHDAMYWYRQDPGQGLRLIYYSQIVNDFQKGDIAEGYSVSREKKESFPLTVTSAQKNPTAFYLCASSPSLAPIYEQYFGPGTRLTVT.